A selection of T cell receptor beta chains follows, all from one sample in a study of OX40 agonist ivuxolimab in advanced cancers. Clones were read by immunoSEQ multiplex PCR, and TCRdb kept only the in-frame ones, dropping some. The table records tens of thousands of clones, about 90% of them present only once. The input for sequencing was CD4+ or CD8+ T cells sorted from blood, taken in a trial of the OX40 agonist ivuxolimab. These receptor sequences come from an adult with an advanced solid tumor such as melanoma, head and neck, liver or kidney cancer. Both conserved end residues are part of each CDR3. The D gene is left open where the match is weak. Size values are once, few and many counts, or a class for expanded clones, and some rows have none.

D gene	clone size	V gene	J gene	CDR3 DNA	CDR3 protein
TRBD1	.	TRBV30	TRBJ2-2	TGTGCCTGGGGTCGACAGGGCACCGGGGAGCTGTTTTTT	CAWGRQGTGELFF
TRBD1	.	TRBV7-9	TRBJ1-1	TGTGCCAGCAGCTTACTACCGGGACAGGGTGGGAACACTGAAGCTTTCTTT	CASSLLPGQGGNTEAFF
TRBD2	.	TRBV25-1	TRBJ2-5	TGTGCCAGCAGTGATGGGACTAGCGGGAGAATCGGGGAGACCCAGTACTTC	CASSDGTSGRIGETQYF
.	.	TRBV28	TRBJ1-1	TGTGCCAGCAACTCCGGACGCCGAAGAGCTTTCTTT	CASNSGRRRAFF
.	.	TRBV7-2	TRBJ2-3	TGTGCCAGCAGCTTACGCAGGGATGCAGATACGCAGTATTTT	CASSLRRDADTQYF
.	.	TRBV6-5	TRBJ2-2	TGTGCCAGCTTGCCGGGACACCCGAACACCGGGGAGCTGTTTTTT	CASLPGHPNTGELFF
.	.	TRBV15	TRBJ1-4	TGTGCCACCAGCAGGGTCAGGGGCGCGGAAAAACTGTTTTTT	CATSRVRGAEKLFF
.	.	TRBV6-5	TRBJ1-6	TGTGCCAGCAGTTACTCGACGGGTGGTAATTCACCCCTCCACTTT	CASSYSTGGNSPLHF
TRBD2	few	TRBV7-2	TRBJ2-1	TGTGCCAGCAGCCCTAGCGGGGGGGTCAATGAGCAGTTCTTC	CASSPSGGVNEQFF
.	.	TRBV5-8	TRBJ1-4	TGTGCCAGCAGCTCAGTCCTGAATGAAAAACTGTTTTTT	CASSSVLNEKLFF
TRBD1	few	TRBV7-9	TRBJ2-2	TGTGCCAGCAGCTTAACAGGGGACACCGGGGAGCTGTTTTTT	CASSLTGDTGELFF
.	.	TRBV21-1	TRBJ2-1	TGTGCCAGCAGAGACTCCTACAATGAGCAGTTCTTC	CASRDSYNEQFF
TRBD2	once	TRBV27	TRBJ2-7	TGTGCCAGCAGTTCCTCCGGGACTAGCGGGACGATCTACGAGCAGTACTTC	CASSSSGTSGTIYEQYF
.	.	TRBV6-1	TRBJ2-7	TGTGCCAGCAGCGAAGGGCCCAAAAAGTACTTC	CASSEGPKKYF
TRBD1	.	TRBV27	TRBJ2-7	TGTGCCAGCAGTCCCAGACAGGGGGCGGGGGAGCAGTACTTC	CASSPRQGAGEQYF
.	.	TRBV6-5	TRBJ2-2	TGTGCCAGCAGCCGAGGGGGCGGGGAGCTGTTTTTT	CASSRGGGELFF
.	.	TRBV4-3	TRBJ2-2	TGCGCCAGCAGCCAATTTATGCTGGGGATGGGAGTCCAAGGAGAGCTGTTTTTT	CASSQFMLGMGVQGELFF